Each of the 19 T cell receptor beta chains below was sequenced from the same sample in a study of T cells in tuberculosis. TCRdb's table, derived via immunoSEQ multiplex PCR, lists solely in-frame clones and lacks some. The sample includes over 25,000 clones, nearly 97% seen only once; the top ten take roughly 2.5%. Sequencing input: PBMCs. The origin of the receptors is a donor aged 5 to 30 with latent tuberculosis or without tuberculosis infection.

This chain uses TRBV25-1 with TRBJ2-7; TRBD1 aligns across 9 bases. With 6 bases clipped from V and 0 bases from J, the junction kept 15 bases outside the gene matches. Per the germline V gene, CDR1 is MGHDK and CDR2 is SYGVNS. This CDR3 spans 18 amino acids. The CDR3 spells CASRGFGTGTRSSYEQYF. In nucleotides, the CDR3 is TGTGCCAGCAGAGGCTTTGGGACAGGGACGAGGAGCTCCTACGAGCAGTACTTC.

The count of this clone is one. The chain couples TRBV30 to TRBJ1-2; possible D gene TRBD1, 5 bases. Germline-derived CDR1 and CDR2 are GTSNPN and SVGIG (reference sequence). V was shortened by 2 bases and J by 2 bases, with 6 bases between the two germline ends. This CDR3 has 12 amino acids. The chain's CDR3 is CAWSRGNYGYTF. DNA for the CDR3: TGTGCCTGGAGTAGGGGAAACTATGGCTACACCTTC. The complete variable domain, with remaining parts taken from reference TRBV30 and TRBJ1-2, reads SQTIHQWPATLVQPVGSPLSLECTVEGTSNPNLYWYRQAAGRGLQLLFYSVGIGQISSEVPQNLSASRPQDRQFILSSKKLLLSDSGFYLCAWSRGNYGYTFGSGTRLTVV.

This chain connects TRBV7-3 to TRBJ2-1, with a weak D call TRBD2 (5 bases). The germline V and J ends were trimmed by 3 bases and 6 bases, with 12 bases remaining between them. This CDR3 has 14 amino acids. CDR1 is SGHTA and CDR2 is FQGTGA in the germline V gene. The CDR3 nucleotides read TGTGCCAGCAGCTTGGACTCCCCGCCCAATGAGCAGTTCTTC. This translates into CASSLDSPPNEQFF.

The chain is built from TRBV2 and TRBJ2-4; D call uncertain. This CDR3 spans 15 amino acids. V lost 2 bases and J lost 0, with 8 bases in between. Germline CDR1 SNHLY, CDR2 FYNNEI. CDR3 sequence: CASSESQLAKNIQYF. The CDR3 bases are TGTGCCAGCAGTGAATCCCAGTTAGCCAAAAACATTCAGTACTTC.

The CDR3 protein is CASSLGSAKNIQYF. As DNA, the CDR3 is TGTGCCAGCAGCCTAGGGAGTGCCAAAAACATTCAGTACTTC. The rearrangement joins TRBV9 to TRBJ2-4, with D possibly being TRBD2 (5 bases). Germline V gene lookup returns CDR1 SGDLS and CDR2 YYNGEE. The V gene lost 4 bases and the J gene lost 1 base, with 9 bases spanning the gap. The CDR3 is made up of 14 amino acids.

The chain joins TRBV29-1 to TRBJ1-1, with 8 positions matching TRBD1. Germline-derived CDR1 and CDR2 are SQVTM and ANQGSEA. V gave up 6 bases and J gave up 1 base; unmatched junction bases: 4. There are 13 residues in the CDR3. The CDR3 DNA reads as TGCAGCGTCTTACAGGGGGGGAACACTGAAGCTTTCTTT. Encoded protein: CSVLQGGNTEAFF.

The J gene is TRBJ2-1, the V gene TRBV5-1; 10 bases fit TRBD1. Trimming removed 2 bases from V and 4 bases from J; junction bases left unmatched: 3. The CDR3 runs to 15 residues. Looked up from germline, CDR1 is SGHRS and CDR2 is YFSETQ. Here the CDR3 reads CASSFRDRGYNEQFF. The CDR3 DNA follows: TGCGCCAGCAGCTTCCGGGACAGGGGTTACAATGAGCAGTTCTTC.

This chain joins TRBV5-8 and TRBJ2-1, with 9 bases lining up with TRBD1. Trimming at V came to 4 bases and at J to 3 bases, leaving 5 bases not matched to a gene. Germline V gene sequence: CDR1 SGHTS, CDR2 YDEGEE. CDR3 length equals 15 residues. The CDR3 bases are TGTGCCAGCAGCCAACGGACAGGGGACTACAATGAGCAGTTCTTC. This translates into CASSQRTGDYNEQFF.

CDR3 DNA sequence: TGTGCCAGCAGCTTAGGGCGGGGCACTGAAGCTTTCTTT. Its translation is CASSLGRGTEAFF. The V and J genes are TRBV11-2 and TRBJ1-1; D is ambiguous. V shed 1 base and J shed 4 bases, with 7 bases lying between them. Looked up from germline, CDR1 is SGHAT and CDR2 is FQNNGV. There are 13 residues in the CDR3. The complete variable domain, with remaining parts taken from reference TRBV11-2 and TRBJ1-1, reads EAGVAQSPRYKIIEKRQSVAFWCNPISGHATLYWYQQILGQGPKLLIQFQNNGVVDDSQLPKDRFSAERLKGVDSTLKIQPAKLEDSAVYLCASSLGRGTEAFFGQGTRLTVV.

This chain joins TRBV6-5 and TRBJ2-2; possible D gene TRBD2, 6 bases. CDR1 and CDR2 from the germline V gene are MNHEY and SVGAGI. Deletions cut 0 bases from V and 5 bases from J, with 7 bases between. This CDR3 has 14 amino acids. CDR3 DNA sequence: TGTGCCAGCAGTTACTCGGGGGGTACCGGGGAGCTGTTTTTT. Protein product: CASSYSGGTGELFF.

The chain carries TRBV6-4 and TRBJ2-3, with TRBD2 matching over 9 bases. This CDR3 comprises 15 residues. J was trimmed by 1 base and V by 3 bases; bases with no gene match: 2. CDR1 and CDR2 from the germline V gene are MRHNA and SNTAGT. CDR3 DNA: TGTGCCAGCAGTGAATCTAGCGGGGGCACAGATACGCAGTATTTT. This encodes CASSESSGGTDTQYF.

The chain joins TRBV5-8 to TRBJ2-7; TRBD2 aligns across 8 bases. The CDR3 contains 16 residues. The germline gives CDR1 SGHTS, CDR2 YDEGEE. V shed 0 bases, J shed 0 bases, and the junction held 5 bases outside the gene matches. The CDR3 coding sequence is TGTGCCAGCAGCTTGGGTCCGAGCGGGAGCTCCTACGAGCAGTACTTC. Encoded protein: CASSLGPSGSSYEQYF.

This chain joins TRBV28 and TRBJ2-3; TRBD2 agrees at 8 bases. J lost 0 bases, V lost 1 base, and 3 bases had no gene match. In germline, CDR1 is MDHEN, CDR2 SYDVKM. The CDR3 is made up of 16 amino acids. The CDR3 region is CASSLSASGSTDTQYF. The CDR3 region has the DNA TGTGCCAGCAGTTTATCGGCTAGCGGGAGCACAGATACGCAGTATTTT.

Here the CDR3 DNA reads TGCGCCAGCAGCCAAATGACTAGCGGGGGGTCCTACGAGCAGTACTTC. It translates to CASSQMTSGGSYEQYF. V is TRBV4-1 and J is TRBJ2-7; 13 nucleotides align to TRBD2. The ends lost 2 bases at V and 1 base at J; junction bases unmatched: 2. This CDR3 region has 16 residues. CDR1 and CDR2 from the germline V gene are MGHRA and YSYEKL.

The DNA for the CDR3 is TGTGCCAGCAGCGCTTCGGGAGGGCTGGGCACTGAAGCTTTCTTT. Encoded protein: CASSASGGLGTEAFF. The rearrangement links TRBV9 to TRBJ1-1; D gene ambiguous. Per the germline V gene, CDR1 is SGDLS and CDR2 is YYNGEE. V lost 3 bases and J lost 4, with 16 bases in between. CDR3 length: 15 amino acids.

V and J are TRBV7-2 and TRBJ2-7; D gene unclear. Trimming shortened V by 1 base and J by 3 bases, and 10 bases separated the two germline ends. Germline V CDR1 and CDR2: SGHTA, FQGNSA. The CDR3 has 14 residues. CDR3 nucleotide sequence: TGTGCCAGCAGCTTAGATTACCTAAACTACGAGCAGTACTTC. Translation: CASSLDYLNYEQYF. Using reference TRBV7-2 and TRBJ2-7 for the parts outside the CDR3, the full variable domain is GAGVSQSPSNKVTEKGKDVELRCDPISGHTALYWYRQSLGQGLEFLIYFQGNSAPDKSGLPSDRFSAERTGGSVSTLTIQRTQQEDSAVYLCASSLDYLNYEQYFGPGTRLTVT.

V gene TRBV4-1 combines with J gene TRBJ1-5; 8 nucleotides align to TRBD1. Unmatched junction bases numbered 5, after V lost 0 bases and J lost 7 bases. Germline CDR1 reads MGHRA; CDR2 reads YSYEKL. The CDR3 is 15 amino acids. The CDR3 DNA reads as TGCGCCAGCAGCCAAGATCAGACAGGGGCCCAGCCCCAGCATTTT. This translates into CASSQDQTGAQPQHF.

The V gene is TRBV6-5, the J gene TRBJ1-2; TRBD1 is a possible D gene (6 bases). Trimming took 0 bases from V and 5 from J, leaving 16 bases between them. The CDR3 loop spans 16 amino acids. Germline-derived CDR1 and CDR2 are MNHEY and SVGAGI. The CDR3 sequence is CASSYSVPTGDYGYTF. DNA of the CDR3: TGTGCCAGCAGTTACTCGGTCCCGACAGGAGATTATGGCTACACCTTC.

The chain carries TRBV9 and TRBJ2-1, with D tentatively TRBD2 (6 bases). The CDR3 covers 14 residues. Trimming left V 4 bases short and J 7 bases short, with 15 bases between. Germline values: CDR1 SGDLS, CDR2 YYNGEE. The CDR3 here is CASSTDGSVNEQFF. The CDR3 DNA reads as TGTGCCAGCAGCACCGACGGGAGTGTGAATGAGCAGTTCTTC.